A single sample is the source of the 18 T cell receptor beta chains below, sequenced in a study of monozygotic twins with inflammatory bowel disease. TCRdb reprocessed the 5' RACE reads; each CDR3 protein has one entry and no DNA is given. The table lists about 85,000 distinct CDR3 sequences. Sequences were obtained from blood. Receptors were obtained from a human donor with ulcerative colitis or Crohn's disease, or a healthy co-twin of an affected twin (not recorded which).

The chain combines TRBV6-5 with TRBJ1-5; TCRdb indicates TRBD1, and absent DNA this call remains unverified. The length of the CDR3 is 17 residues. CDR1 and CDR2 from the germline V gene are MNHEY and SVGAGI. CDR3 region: CASSYPKGGFGFQPQHF.

CDR3: CASSLDPSGGPYNEQFF. This chain uses TRBV5-5 with TRBJ2-1; the D gene TCRdb calls, TRBD2, cannot be checked with no DNA. The germline CDR1 and CDR2 sequences are SGHKS and YYEKEE (reference sequence). The CDR3 runs to 17 residues.

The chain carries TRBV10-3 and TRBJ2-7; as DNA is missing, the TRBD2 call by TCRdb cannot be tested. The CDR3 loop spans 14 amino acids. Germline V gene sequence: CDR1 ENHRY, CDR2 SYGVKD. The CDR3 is CAISPVTVPDEQYF.

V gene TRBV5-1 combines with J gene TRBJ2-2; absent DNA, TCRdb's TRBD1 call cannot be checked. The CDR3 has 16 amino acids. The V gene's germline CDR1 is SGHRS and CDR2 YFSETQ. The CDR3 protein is CASSNRGASNTGELFF.

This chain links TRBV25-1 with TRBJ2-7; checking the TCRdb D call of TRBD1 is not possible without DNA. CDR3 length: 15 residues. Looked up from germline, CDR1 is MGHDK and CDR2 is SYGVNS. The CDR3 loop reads CASSEFGQGVYEQYF.

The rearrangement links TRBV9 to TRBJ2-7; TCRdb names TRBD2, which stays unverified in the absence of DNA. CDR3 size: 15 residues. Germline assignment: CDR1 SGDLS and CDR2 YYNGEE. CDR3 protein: CASSPQRGAPLEQYF.

CDR3 amino acids: CSARDLDRYSGNTIYF. V gene TRBV20-1 combines with J gene TRBJ1-3; TCRdb outputs TRBD1, but without DNA this stays unchecked. CDR1 DFQATT and CDR2 SNEGSKA come from the germline V gene (reference sequence). The CDR3 is 16 amino acids.

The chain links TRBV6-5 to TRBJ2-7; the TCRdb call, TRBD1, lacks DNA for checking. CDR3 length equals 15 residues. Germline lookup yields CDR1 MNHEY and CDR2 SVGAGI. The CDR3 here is CASSYRDRGLDEQYF.

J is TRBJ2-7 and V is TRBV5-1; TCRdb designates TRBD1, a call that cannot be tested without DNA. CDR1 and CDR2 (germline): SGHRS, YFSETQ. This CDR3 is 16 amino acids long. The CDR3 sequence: CASSLAAGQGPNEQYF.

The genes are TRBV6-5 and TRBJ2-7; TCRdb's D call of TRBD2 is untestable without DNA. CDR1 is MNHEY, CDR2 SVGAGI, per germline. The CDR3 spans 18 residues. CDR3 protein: CASSYSARVAGSSYEQYF.

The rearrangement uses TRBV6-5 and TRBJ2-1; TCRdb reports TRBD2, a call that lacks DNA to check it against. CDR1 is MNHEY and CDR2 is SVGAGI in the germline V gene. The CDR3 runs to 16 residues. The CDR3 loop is CASSYSYSGGYNEQFF.

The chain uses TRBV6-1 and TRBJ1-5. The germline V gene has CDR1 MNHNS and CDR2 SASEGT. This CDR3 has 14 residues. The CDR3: CASSVGPSNQPQHF.

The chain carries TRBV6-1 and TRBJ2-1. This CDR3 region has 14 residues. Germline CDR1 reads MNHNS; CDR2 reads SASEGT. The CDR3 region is CASSDIYGYNEQFF.

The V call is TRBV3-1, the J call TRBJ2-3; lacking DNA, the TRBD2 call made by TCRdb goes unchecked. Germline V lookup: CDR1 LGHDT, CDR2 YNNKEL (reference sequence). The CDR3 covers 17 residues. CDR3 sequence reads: CASSPHPTSGYTDTQYF.

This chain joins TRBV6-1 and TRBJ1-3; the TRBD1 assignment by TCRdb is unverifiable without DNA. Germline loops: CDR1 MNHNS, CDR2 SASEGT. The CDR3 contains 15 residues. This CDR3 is CASWIWGASGNTIYF.

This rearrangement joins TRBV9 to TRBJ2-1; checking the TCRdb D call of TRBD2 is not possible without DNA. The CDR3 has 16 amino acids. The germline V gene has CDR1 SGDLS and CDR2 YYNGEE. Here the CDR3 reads CASSLSGGESNNEQFF.

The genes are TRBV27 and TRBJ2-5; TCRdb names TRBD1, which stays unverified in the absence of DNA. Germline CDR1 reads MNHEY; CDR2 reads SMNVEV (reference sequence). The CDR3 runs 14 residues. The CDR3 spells CASKLVGGIETQYF.

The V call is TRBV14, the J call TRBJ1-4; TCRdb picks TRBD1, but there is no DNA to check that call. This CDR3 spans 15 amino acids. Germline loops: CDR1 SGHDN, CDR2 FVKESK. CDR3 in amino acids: CASSSRTGSNEKLFF. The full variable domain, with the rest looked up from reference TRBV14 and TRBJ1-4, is EAGVTQFPSHSVIEKGQTVTLRCDPISGHDNLYWYRRVMGKEIKFLLHFVKESKQDESGMPNNRFLAERTGGTYSTLKVQPAELEDSGVYFCASSSRTGSNEKLFFGSGTQLSVL.